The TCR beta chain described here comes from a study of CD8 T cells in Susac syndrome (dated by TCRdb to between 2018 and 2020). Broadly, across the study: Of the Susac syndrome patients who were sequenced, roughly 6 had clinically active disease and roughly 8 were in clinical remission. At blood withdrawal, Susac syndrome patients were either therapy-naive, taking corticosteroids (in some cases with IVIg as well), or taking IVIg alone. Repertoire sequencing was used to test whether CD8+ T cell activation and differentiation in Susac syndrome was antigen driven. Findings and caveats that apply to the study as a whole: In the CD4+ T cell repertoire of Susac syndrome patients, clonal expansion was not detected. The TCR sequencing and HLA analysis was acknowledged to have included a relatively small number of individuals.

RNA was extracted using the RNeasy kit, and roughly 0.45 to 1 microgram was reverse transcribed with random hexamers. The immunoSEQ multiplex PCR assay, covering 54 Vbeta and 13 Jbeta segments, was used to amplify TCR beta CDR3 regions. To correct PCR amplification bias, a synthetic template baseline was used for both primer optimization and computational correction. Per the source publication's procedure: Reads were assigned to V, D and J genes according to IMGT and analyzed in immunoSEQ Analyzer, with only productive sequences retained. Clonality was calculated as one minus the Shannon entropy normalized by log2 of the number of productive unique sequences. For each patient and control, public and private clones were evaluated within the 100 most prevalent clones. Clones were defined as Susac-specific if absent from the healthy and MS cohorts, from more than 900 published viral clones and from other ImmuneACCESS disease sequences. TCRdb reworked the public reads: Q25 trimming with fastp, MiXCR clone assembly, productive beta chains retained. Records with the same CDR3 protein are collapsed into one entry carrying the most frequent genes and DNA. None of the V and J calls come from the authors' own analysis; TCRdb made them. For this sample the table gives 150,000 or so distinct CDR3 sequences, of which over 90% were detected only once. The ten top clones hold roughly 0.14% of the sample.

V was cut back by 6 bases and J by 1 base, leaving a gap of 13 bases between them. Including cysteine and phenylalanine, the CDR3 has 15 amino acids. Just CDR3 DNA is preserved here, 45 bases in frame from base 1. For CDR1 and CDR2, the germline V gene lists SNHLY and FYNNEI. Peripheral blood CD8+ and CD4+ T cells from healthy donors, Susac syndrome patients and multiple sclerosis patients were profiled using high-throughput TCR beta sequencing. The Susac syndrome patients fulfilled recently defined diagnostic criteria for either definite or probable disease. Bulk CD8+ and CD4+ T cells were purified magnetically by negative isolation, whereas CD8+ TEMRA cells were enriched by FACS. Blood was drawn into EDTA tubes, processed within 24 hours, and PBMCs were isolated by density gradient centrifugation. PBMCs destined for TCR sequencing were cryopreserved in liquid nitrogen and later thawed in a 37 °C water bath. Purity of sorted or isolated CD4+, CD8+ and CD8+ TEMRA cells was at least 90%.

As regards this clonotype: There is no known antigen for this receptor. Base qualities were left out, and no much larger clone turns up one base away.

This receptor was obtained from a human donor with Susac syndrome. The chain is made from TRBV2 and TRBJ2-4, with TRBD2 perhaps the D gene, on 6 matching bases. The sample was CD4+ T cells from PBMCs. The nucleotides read TGTGCCAGCAGGGATTATCGGGAGGCCAAAAACATTCAGTACTTC. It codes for CASRDYREAKNIQYF.